The source of this T cell receptor beta chain is a study of blood T cell repertoires in COVID-19. From germline, CDR1 is SGHRS and CDR2 YFSETQ. Germline trimming cut 3 bases from V and 4 bases from J; bases unmatched to any gene: 1. CDR3 length: 14 residues. In the study's own analysis: Amplifying reference gene primers gave estimates of nucleated cell counts. The assay was immunoSEQ multiplex PCR, and TCRdb's table has in-frame clones only and misses some. The V and J calls and clone size were taken over from that table, and D and trimming were inferred from the DNA. The sample yields about 170,000 clones, about 74% seen once.

The sequence was obtained from a woman aged 80 or older with acute or convalescent COVID-19. The genes are TRBV5-1 and TRBJ2-1; 10 nucleotides match TRBD2. The sample comprised peripheral blood. CDR3 nucleotides: TGCGCCAGCAGCTCGGGACTAGCGTACAATGAGCAGTTCTTC. Protein sequence: CASSSGLAYNEQFF.